The 2 T cell receptor beta chains presented below share a single source sample, sequenced in a study of T cells in lung cancer brain metastases. The protocol was immunoSEQ multiplex PCR, while the TCRdb copy is restricted to in-frame clones and leaves out a portion. The table records more than 4,000 clones, 70% to 90% of them present only once. The sample was tumor tissue from the primary lung tumor. These receptors came from a man aged 45 to 65 with non-small cell lung cancer.

Notes on this clone: One junction end disagrees with the germline gene, perhaps due to a read error. This sample includes further DNA sequences coding for the same CDR3. The rearrangement joins TRBV5-1 to TRBJ2-2; 8 bases are shared with TRBD2. CDR1 is SGHRS, CDR2 YFSETQ, per germline. The CDR3 is 17 residues long. CDR3 DNA sequence: TGCGCCAGCAGCTTGGATTCGAGCGGGGGTCACACCGGGGAACTGTTTTTT. Its protein is CASSLDSSGGHTGELFF. The full variable domain, with the rest looked up from reference TRBV5-1 and TRBJ2-2, is KAGVTQTPRYLIKTRGQQVTLSCSPISGHRSVSWYQQTPGQGLQFLFEYFSETQRNKGNFPGRFSGRQFSNSRSEMNVSTLELGDSALYLCASSLDSSGGHTGELFFGEGSRLTVL.

This chain links TRBV28 with TRBJ2-3, with 7 bases matching TRBD2. The CDR3 sequence is 14 residues long. Trimming took 3 bases from V and 7 from J; bases not matched to a gene: 7. CDR1 is MDHEN, CDR2 SYDVKM, per germline. The CDR3 DNA reads TGTGCCAGCAGTTTGAGGACTAGAGGGCATACGCAGTATTTT. Its protein product is CASSLRTRGHTQYF.